A single sample gave rise to the 26 T cell receptor beta chains below, sequenced in a study of cytomegalovirus exposure and HLA in healthy donors. PCR used 60 Vbeta primers and 13 Jbeta primers. TCRdb keeps only in-frame clones here, not all; method: immunoSEQ multiplex PCR. In total, the table holds some 96,000 clones. Sequenced sample: PBMCs. These receptors originate from a woman younger than 45 in good health and CMV-seronegative.

This rearrangement joins TRBV11-2 to TRBJ2-7; TRBD1 agrees at 8 bases. J gave up 4 bases and V 4 bases, and 9 bases lay outside the gene matches. This CDR3 has 15 amino acids. CDR1 and CDR2 from the germline V gene are SGHAT and FQNNGV. CDR3 region: CASSSPGRGRYEQYF. The CDR3, as DNA: TGTGCCAGCAGCTCCCCGGGCAGGGGGCGTTACGAGCAGTACTTC.

The gene calls are TRBV2 and TRBJ2-3; 8 nucleotides align to TRBD2. CDR3 length: 16 amino acids. With V trimmed by 1 base and J by 7 bases, 10 bases remained unmatched. Germline lookup yields CDR1 SNHLY and CDR2 FYNNEI. CDR3 sequence: CASSEEGLAGGNTQYF. CDR3 DNA sequence: TGTGCCAGCAGTGAAGAGGGGTTGGCGGGAGGTAATACGCAGTATTTT.

The chain combines TRBV4-1 with TRBJ1-3, with 7 bases fitting TRBD1. The ends lost 3 bases at V and 5 bases at J; junction bases unmatched: 19. The germline V gene encodes CDR1 MGHRA and CDR2 YSYEKL. CDR3 length: 19 amino acids. CDR3 loop: CASSHRTGTFFWDRNTIYF. DNA for the CDR3: TGCGCCAGCAGCCACCGGACAGGCACGTTTTTTTGGGACCGAAACACCATATATTTT.

The rearrangement joins TRBV6-5 to TRBJ2-1, with 7 bases that match TRBD2. This CDR3 contains 13 residues. Germline values: CDR1 MNHEY, CDR2 SVGAGI. V lost 6 bases and J lost 9; bases outside the gene matches: 8. The CDR3 loop is CASSYGGLGEQFF. In DNA, the CDR3 is TGTGCCAGCAGCTACGGCGGACTAGGTGAGCAGTTCTTC.

This chain links TRBV6-1 with TRBJ2-7; TRBD2 is a possible D gene (6 bases). The V end lost 1 base, the J end lost 0 bases, and 10 bases lay between the germline ends. Germline assignment: CDR1 MNHNS and CDR2 SASEGT. This CDR3 is 15 amino acids long. The CDR3 reads CASSEEAGSSYEQYF. CDR3 DNA: TGTGCCAGCAGTGAAGAGGCGGGGAGCTCCTACGAGCAGTACTTC.

The V and J genes are TRBV5-1 and TRBJ2-2, with 9 nucleotides matching TRBD2. V dropped 4 bases and J dropped 6; count of bases not matched to a gene: 4. The CDR3 contains 14 residues. Germline V lookup: CDR1 SGHRS, CDR2 YFSETQ. The CDR3 is CASSRGTSPGELFF. CDR3 sequence (DNA): TGCGCCAGCAGCCGCGGGACTAGCCCCGGGGAGCTGTTTTTT.

The chain uses TRBV7-9 and TRBJ1-4; D unresolved. Germline CDR1 SEHNR, CDR2 FQNEAQ (reference sequence). The CDR3 has 14 amino acids. Deletions cut 2 bases from V and 5 bases from J, with 9 bases between. CDR3 amino acids: CASSLMAENEKLFF. The CDR3 bases are TGTGCCAGCAGCTTAATGGCAGAAAATGAAAAACTGTTTTTT.

The chain employs TRBV28 and TRBJ2-5; D may be TRBD2 (5 bases). Germline V gives CDR1 MDHEN, CDR2 SYDVKM. The V gene lost 8 bases and the J gene lost 1 base, with 8 bases spanning the gap. This CDR3 contains 12 residues. CDR3 sequence: CASGSPQETQYF. CDR3 nucleotide sequence: TGTGCCAGCGGGAGTCCCCAAGAGACCCAGTACTTC. Supplemented by reference TRBV28 and TRBJ2-5, the full variable domain reads DVKVTQSSRYLVKRTGEKVFLECVQDMDHENMFWYRQDPGLGLRLIYFSYDVKMKEKGDIPEGYSVSREKKERFSLILESASTNQTSMYLCASGSPQETQYFGPGTRLLVL.

This chain connects TRBV18 to TRBJ1-2, with TRBD1 matching over 8 bases. The germline CDR1 and CDR2 sequences are KGHSH and LQKENI. After removal of 4 bases from V and 0 bases from J, the junction contained 4 bases not matched to a gene. CDR3 length: 15 residues. CDR3 nucleotide sequence: TGTGCCAGCTCACAAGGGACAGGAGCTAACTATGGCTACACCTTC. As protein: CASSQGTGANYGYTF. The variable domain in full, completed from reference TRBV18 and TRBJ1-2, reads NAGVMQNPRHLVRRRGQEARLRCSPMKGHSHVYWYRQLPEEGLKFMVYLQKENIIDESGMPKERFSAEFPKEGPSILRIQQVVRGDSAAYFCASSQGTGANYGYTFGSGTRLTVV.

CDR3 DNA: TGTGCCAGCAGTTACTCGAGGGCTAGCGGTGTCTACGAGCAGTACTTC. Encoded protein: CASSYSRASGVYEQYF. The V and J genes are TRBV6-6 and TRBJ2-7, with 7 bases fitting TRBD2. The CDR3 has 16 amino acids. J lost 3 bases, V lost 0 bases, and 8 bases had no gene match. CDR1 and CDR2 (germline): MNHNY, SVGAGI (reference sequence).

This chain connects TRBV10-3 to TRBJ2-1; 12 nucleotides align to TRBD2. Germline CDR1 ENHRY, CDR2 SYGVKD. The CDR3 loop spans 17 amino acids. The J segment lost 0 bases and the V segment lost 4 bases, leaving 4 bases of the junction unmatched. DNA for the CDR3: TGTGCCATCAGTGTACTAGCGGGGGGACTCTCCTACAATGAGCAGTTCTTC. The encoded protein is CAISVLAGGLSYNEQFF.

The rearrangement joins TRBV5-6 to TRBJ1-1, with 7 bases identical to TRBD1. This CDR3 is 15 amino acids long. The V segment lost 1 base and the J segment 1 base; nucleotides outside the gene matches: 4. Germline CDR1 and CDR2: SGHDT and YYEEEE. The CDR3 sequence: CASSLTGDANTEAFF. DNA for the CDR3: TGTGCCAGCAGCTTGACAGGGGACGCGAACACTGAAGCTTTCTTT. The full variable domain, with the rest looked up from reference TRBV5-6 and TRBJ1-1, is DAGVTQSPTHLIKTRGQQVTLRCSPKSGHDTVSWYQQALGQGPQFIFQYYEEEERQRGNFPDRFSGHQFPNYSSELNVNALLLGDSALYLCASSLTGDANTEAFFGQGTRLTVV.

CDR3 sequence: CASSSGGAVLYNEQFF. CDR3 coding DNA: TGTGCCAGCAGCTCGGGAGGGGCGGTCCTCTACAATGAGCAGTTCTTC. The chain has TRBV11-3 and TRBJ2-1, with 8 bases that match TRBD2. With 4 bases clipped from V and 3 bases from J, the junction kept 8 bases outside the gene matches. Germline CDR1 and CDR2: SGHNT and YENEEA. This CDR3 is built from 16 residues.

The rearrangement links TRBV6-6 to TRBJ2-7; D remains ambiguous. Trimming shortened V by 6 bases and J by 4 bases, and 7 bases separated the two germline ends. There are 11 residues in the CDR3. CDR1 MNHNY and CDR2 SVGAGI come from the germline V gene (reference sequence). The CDR3 DNA reads as TGTGCCAGCAGCCAACTTTACGAGCAGTACTTC. Amino acids: CASSQLYEQYF.

The CDR3 here is CASSLISGSPSTDTQYF. The CDR3 bases are TGTGCCAGCAGTCTAATTAGCGGGAGCCCTAGCACAGATACGCAGTATTTT. This chain uses TRBV27 with TRBJ2-3; 9 bases are shared with TRBD2. From germline, CDR1 is MNHEY and CDR2 SMNVEV (reference sequence). The CDR3 loop spans 17 amino acids. Trimming cost V 5 bases and J 0 bases; bases outside gene matches: 9.

The chain has TRBV30 and TRBJ1-6; D perhaps matches TRBD1 (5 bases). The CDR3 length is 14 residues. V lost 2 bases, J lost 5 bases, and 10 bases lay in between. Germline V gene lookup returns CDR1 GTSNPN and CDR2 SVGIG (reference sequence). The CDR3 DNA follows: TGTGCCTGGAGTCTGGGCAGGGATAATTCACCCCTCCACTTT. It translates to CAWSLGRDNSPLHF.

V and J are TRBV4-1 and TRBJ1-2; D remains ambiguous. V gave up 0 bases and J gave up 7 bases, with 15 bases separating them. The CDR3 covers 15 residues. Germline V gene lookup returns CDR1 MGHRA and CDR2 YSYEKL. CDR3 loop: CASSQDFRGRGGYTF. The CDR3 nucleotides are TGCGCCAGCAGCCAAGATTTCCGGGGAAGAGGTGGCTACACCTTC.

The V and J genes are TRBV19 and TRBJ2-2, with D perhaps TRBD2 (7 bases). The CDR3 length is 16 residues. The germline gives CDR1 LNHDA, CDR2 SQIVND (reference sequence). V was trimmed by 7 bases and J by 3 bases, leaving 18 bases between them. CDR3 residues: CASMGGAGVDTGELFF. The CDR3 bases are TGTGCCAGTATGGGAGGGGCAGGGGTGGACACCGGGGAGCTGTTTTTT.

The chain recombines TRBV9 with TRBJ2-3, with D unclear. The CDR3 has 12 residues. Germline V gives CDR1 SGDLS, CDR2 YYNGEE. The ends were cut back, 3 bases at V and 5 bases at J, with 7 bases in the middle. CDR3 DNA sequence: TGTGCCAGCAGCGCCACTGGAGATACGCAGTATTTT. It is translated as CASSATGDTQYF.

This chain connects TRBV28 to TRBJ2-2; TRBD2 might be the D (7 bases). CDR3 length: 15 residues. V lost 2 bases, J lost 7 bases, and 14 bases lay in between. Germline V gene sequence: CDR1 MDHEN, CDR2 SYDVKM. The DNA of the CDR3 is TGTGCCAGCAGTTTAGTGGGGGGGCAGATCGGGGAGCTGTTTTTT. It specifies CASSLVGGQIGELFF.

The V gene is TRBV9, the J gene TRBJ2-7; D possibly corresponds to TRBD1 (7 bases). CDR1 is SGDLS, CDR2 YYNGEE, per germline. V was pared by 3 bases and J by 6 bases, with 19 bases between. The CDR3 has 15 amino acids. DNA for the CDR3: TGTGCCAGCAGCGCCCTGGGGGGACAGAATGGCGAGCAGTACTTC. Amino acid sequence: CASSALGGQNGEQYF.

The rearrangement uses TRBV14 and TRBJ1-1, with D possibly TRBD1 on 6 matching bases. The CDR3 covers 15 residues. The germline V and J ends were trimmed by 4 bases and 7 bases, with 19 bases remaining between them. Germline-derived CDR1 and CDR2 are SGHDN and FVKESK. CDR3 sequence: CASSRLDGGGVEAFF. The CDR3 bases are TGTGCCAGCAGCCGGCTGGACGGGGGGGGCGTTGAAGCTTTCTTT.

The V gene is TRBV10-3, the J gene TRBJ1-4; D is unclear. Germline V gene sequence: CDR1 ENHRY, CDR2 SYGVKD. V gave up 4 bases and J gave up 10 bases, with 7 bases separating them. The CDR3 has 11 residues. CDR3 region: CAISVEGKLFF. CDR3 DNA sequence: TGTGCCATCAGTGTTGAGGGAAAACTGTTTTTT.

The chain is built from TRBV28 and TRBJ2-5, with 13 bases that match TRBD2. Trimming removed 4 bases from V and 9 bases from J; junction bases left unmatched: 11. The CDR3 contains 16 residues. Germline CDR1 is MDHEN and CDR2 is SYDVKM. CDR3 nucleotide sequence: TGTGCCAGCAGTTCTTTGGGACTAGCGGGATTATCGGCCCAGTACTTC. Its protein is CASSSLGLAGLSAQYF.

V and J are TRBV5-5 and TRBJ2-2; 10 bases line up with TRBD2. The V gene's germline CDR1 is SGHKS and CDR2 YYEKEE (reference sequence). The CDR3 loop spans 16 amino acids. With V trimmed by 3 bases and J by 1 base, 3 bases remained unmatched. The CDR3: CASSSPSGGNTGELFF. CDR3 coding DNA: TGTGCCAGCAGCTCACCTAGCGGGGGGAACACCGGGGAGCTGTTTTTT.

The chain recombines TRBV4-1 with TRBJ1-5; 7 bases fit TRBD1. The CDR3 is 16 residues long. CDR1 is MGHRA and CDR2 is YSYEKL in the germline V gene. Trimming removed 2 bases from V and 6 bases from J; junction bases left unmatched: 10. CDR3 loop: CASSQPGQKMGQPQHF. The CDR3 region has the DNA TGCGCCAGCAGCCAACCGGGACAGAAGATGGGTCAGCCCCAGCATTTT.